Reported below is one T cell receptor (beta chain). Antigen: not known. This sample was taken from a study of T cell responses to AZD1222 COVID-19 vaccine. Whole-study findings and limits: The donor group comprised mostly white British people and more females; the analysis possibly underestimated clonal diversity. Reports indicate that nearly half of spike-specific TCRs are directed at unmutated variant regions. Once two AZD1222 doses were given, Spike-specific TCR breadth and depth went up.

Second-dose recipients at about 4 or about 12 weeks were treated as one pooled group. Produced via immunoSEQ multiplex PCR; TCRdb's table is partial and in-frame only. The sample lists about 130,000 clones; over 85% were seen once. This clonotype originated in an adult who received the AZD1222 COVID-19 vaccine. Sample: peripheral blood, taken 28 days after the second AZD1222 dose.

Written as DNA, the CDR3 is TGTGCCAGTAGTGGACAGTCCTACAATGAGCAGTTCTTC. Translating gives CASSGQSYNEQFF. The genes are TRBV19 and TRBJ2-1; D possibly corresponds to TRBD1 (6 bases). V was cut by 5 bases and J by 1 base, with 6 bases left in between. CDR1 and CDR2 from the germline V gene are LNHDA and SQIVND (reference sequence). The CDR3 covers 13 residues.